This is a list of T cell receptor beta chains from one sample in a study of CD8 T cells in Susac syndrome. In TCRdb, the immunoSEQ multiplex PCR reads were re-called with MiXCR into one record per CDR3 protein. The sample has 140,000 or so distinct CDR3 sequences, 94% seen once. Sequenced sample: CD4+ T cells from PBMCs. All receptors derive from a human donor in good health. Each CDR3 is given with its conserved first and last residue.

CDR3 protein: CASSMPPTAAHNEQFF
J gene: TRBJ2-1
CDR3 length: 16
V gene: TRBV6-1

CDR3 protein: CASSPGWQANYGYTF
J gene: TRBJ1-2
CDR3 length: 15
V gene: TRBV18

CDR3 protein: CASSLDLDRDIYGYTF
J gene: TRBJ1-2
CDR3 length: 16
V gene: TRBV7-9

CDR3 protein: CASRTGSSYEQYF
J gene: TRBJ2-7
CDR3 length: 13
V gene: TRBV19

CDR3 protein: CASRRGGINTEAFF
J gene: TRBJ1-1
CDR3 length: 14
V gene: TRBV12-3/TRBV12-4

CDR3 protein: CASSFGDRLPYGYTF
J gene: TRBJ1-2
CDR3 length: 15
V gene: TRBV5-6

CDR3 protein: CASSLEVRLNTDTQYF
J gene: TRBJ2-3
CDR3 length: 16
V gene: TRBV5-6

CDR3 protein: CASSLGQGAGQPQHF
J gene: TRBJ1-5
CDR3 length: 15
V gene: TRBV18

CDR3 protein: CATSDRTDGYTF
J gene: TRBJ1-2
CDR3 length: 12
V gene: TRBV24-1

CDR3 protein: CASSENSPLHF
J gene: TRBJ1-6
CDR3 length: 11
V gene: TRBV2

CDR3 protein: CASRRLVSTEQYF
J gene: TRBJ2-7
CDR3 length: 13
V gene: TRBV2

CDR3 protein: CASSPGQVRSNEKLFF
J gene: TRBJ1-4
CDR3 length: 16
V gene: TRBV19

CDR3 protein: CASSLYRLGSGRYEQYF
J gene: TRBJ2-7
CDR3 length: 17
V gene: TRBV28

CDR3 protein: CASTSDGLSYEQYF
J gene: TRBJ2-7
CDR3 length: 14
V gene: TRBV6-6

CDR3 protein: CATSTNLWQAGETQYF
J gene: TRBJ2-5
CDR3 length: 16
V gene: TRBV15

CDR3 protein: CASTLAGRFYEQYF
J gene: TRBJ2-7
CDR3 length: 14
V gene: TRBV28

CDR3 protein: CASSSNSGRGNEQFF
J gene: TRBJ2-1
CDR3 length: 15
V gene: TRBV7-2

CDR3 protein: CATSATSVSEAFF
J gene: TRBJ1-1
CDR3 length: 13
V gene: TRBV24-1

CDR3 protein: CASGLVGAIHGYTF
J gene: TRBJ1-2
CDR3 length: 14
V gene: TRBV12-5

CDR3 protein: CASEAPGEEKLFF
J gene: TRBJ1-4
CDR3 length: 13
V gene: TRBV7-9

CDR3 protein: CSAWDYSRSGEQYF
J gene: TRBJ2-7
CDR3 length: 14
V gene: TRBV20-1

CDR3 protein: CASSSPRMRFQAEQYF
J gene: TRBJ2-7
CDR3 length: 16
V gene: TRBV11-2

CDR3 protein: CASSVGQGIYEQFF
J gene: TRBJ2-1
CDR3 length: 14
V gene: TRBV9

CDR3 protein: CASSSAGAVVNYGYTF
J gene: TRBJ1-2
CDR3 length: 16
V gene: TRBV19

CDR3 protein: CASSLSGGGEQFF
J gene: TRBJ2-1
CDR3 length: 13
V gene: TRBV5-6

CDR3 protein: CAISDATGETQYF
J gene: TRBJ2-5
CDR3 length: 13
V gene: TRBV10-3

CDR3 protein: CASSLARAREAFF
J gene: TRBJ1-1
CDR3 length: 13
V gene: TRBV5-6

CDR3 protein: CASSLAGGREQFF
J gene: TRBJ2-1
CDR3 length: 13
V gene: TRBV5-4

CDR3 protein: CASRPSGETQYF
J gene: TRBJ2-5
CDR3 length: 12
V gene: TRBV28

CDR3 protein: CAISEGTRNEQFF
J gene: TRBJ2-1
CDR3 length: 13
V gene: TRBV10-3

CDR3 protein: CASSPNSGQPQHF
J gene: TRBJ1-5
CDR3 length: 13
V gene: TRBV18

CDR3 protein: CASSSGQGGQYF
J gene: TRBJ2-7
CDR3 length: 12
V gene: TRBV12-3/TRBV12-4

CDR3 protein: CASSLGLDRGYNEQFF
J gene: TRBJ2-1
CDR3 length: 16
V gene: TRBV5-1

CDR3 protein: CASSLAPPGQGGPGELFF
J gene: TRBJ2-2
CDR3 length: 18
V gene: TRBV7-2

CDR3 protein: CASSRLMNEQFF
J gene: TRBJ2-1
CDR3 length: 12
V gene: TRBV19

CDR3 protein: CSGGGSSYEQYF
J gene: TRBJ2-7
CDR3 length: 12
V gene: TRBV29-1

CDR3 protein: CASSLGTSGRSETQYF
J gene: TRBJ2-5
CDR3 length: 16
V gene: TRBV12-3/TRBV12-4

CDR3 protein: CAWIEGASSYF
J gene: TRBJ2-7
CDR3 length: 11
V gene: TRBV30

CDR3 protein: CAIRGLDSYEQYF
J gene: TRBJ2-7
CDR3 length: 13
V gene: TRBV10-3

CDR3 protein: CASSLGTRGPNGYTF
J gene: TRBJ1-2
CDR3 length: 15
V gene: TRBV11-2

CDR3 protein: CASSEAGNYEQYF
J gene: TRBJ2-7
CDR3 length: 13
V gene: TRBV6-1

CDR3 protein: CAWSPGGYEQYF
J gene: TRBJ2-7
CDR3 length: 12
V gene: TRBV30

CDR3 protein: CASSLAAKGSSNTEAFF
J gene: TRBJ1-1
CDR3 length: 17
V gene: TRBV5-1

CDR3 protein: CSASYNEQFF
J gene: TRBJ2-1
CDR3 length: 10
V gene: TRBV20-1

CDR3 protein: CASSLATGQGTEAFF
J gene: TRBJ1-1
CDR3 length: 15
V gene: TRBV5-4

CDR3 protein: CAWSPDRGYEQFF
J gene: TRBJ2-1
CDR3 length: 13
V gene: TRBV30

CDR3 protein: CASSLSQGDGELFF
J gene: TRBJ2-2
CDR3 length: 14
V gene: TRBV7-3

CDR3 protein: CASSRGTSGVTDTQYF
J gene: TRBJ2-3
CDR3 length: 16
V gene: TRBV11-3

CDR3 protein: CASSQDALGTPGPYNEQFF
J gene: TRBJ2-1
CDR3 length: 19
V gene: TRBV14